These T cell receptor delta chains were read from a single sample in a study of gamma-delta T cells after stem cell transplantation. TCRdb re-called the RT-PCR reads with CATT. Among about 1,700 delta-chain clones listed, approximately 16% were seen once. Specimen: gamma-delta T cells. The receptors were sampled from a human donor. It is not recorded whose cells these are; they may come from a transplant donor. The CDR3 runs from the conserved cysteine through the conserved F or W. D genes are given only for firm matches. Clone size is not always given. Where it is, it says once, few, many or a class for expanded clones.

V gene	clone size	D gene	J gene	CDR3 protein	CDR3 DNA
TRDV1	-	-	TRDJ1	CAIGEIATSPLILGIVTDKLIF	TGTGCTATTGGGGAAATAGCTACGTCCCCCCTCATCCTGGGGATAGTGACCGATAAACTCATCTTT
TRDV1	-	TRDD3	TRDJ1	CALGELRRGGSALGDTPYTDKLIF	TGTGCTCTTGGGGAACTAAGGAGAGGGGGTAGTGCCTTGGGGGATACCCCGTACACCGATAAACTCATCTTT
TRDV1	large	TRDD3	TRDJ1	CALGELSGVPPLGDTLEDKLIF	TGTGCTCTTGGGGAACTTTCCGGAGTCCCCCCACTGGGGGATACGCTGGAGGATAAACTCATCTTT
TRDV1	large	TRDD3	TRDJ1	CALGEFTGGLYTDKLIF	TGTGCTCTTGGGGAGTTTACTGGGGGCCTCTACACCGATAAACTCATCTTT
TRDV1	-	TRDD3	TRDJ1	CSLWALSPLLPLLGAIPDNLIF	TGTTCTCTTTGGGCACTCTCCCCCCTACTACCTCTACTGGGGGCTATCCCCGATAACCTAATCTTT
TRDV2	large	TRDD3	TRDJ1	CACDTWGIRTDKLIF	TGTGCCTGTGACACCTGGGGGATACGCACCGATAAACTCATCTTT
TRAV29/DV5	-	TRDD3	TRDJ1	CAASLPSHLGALLDTDKLIF	TGTGCAGCAAGTCTTCCCTCTCATCTGGGGGCCCTATTGGATACCGATAAACTCATCTTT
TRDV2	-	TRDD3	TRDJ3	CACDTWGIGSWDTRQMFF	TGTGCCTGTGACACCTGGGGGATTGGGTCCTGGGACACCCGACAGATGTTTTTC
TRDV1	-	TRDD2	TRDJ1	CALRELRRFPTRVCRPGCGDKLIF	TGTGCTCTTAGGGAACTCCGCCGGTTTCCTACGAGAGTCTGTAGACCGGGGTGTGGCGACAAACTCATCTTT
TRDV2	hyperexpanded	-	TRDJ3	CACDTVLGGSWDTRQMFF	TGTGCCTGTGACACCGTACTGGGAGGCTCCTGGGACACCCGACAGATGTTTTTC
TRDV1	large	TRDD3	TRDJ1	CALGELVYGGRTDKLIF	TGTGCTCTTGGGGAACTTGTGTATGGGGGACGGACCGATAAACTCATCTTT
TRDV1	large	TRDD3	TRDJ1	CALGPCPHWGHHGGLIF	TGTGCTCTTGGGCCATGCCCCCACTGGGGACACCACGGTGGACTCATCTTT
TRDV1	large	-	TRDJ1	CALGEWGTSVLYTDKLIF	TGTGCTCTTGGGGAATGGGGTACGAGCGTCCTGTACACCGATAAACTCATCTTT
TRDV2	-	TRDD3	TRDJ1	CACDGIRADKLIF	TGTGCCTGTGACGGGATACGCGCCGATAAACTCATCTTT
TRDV1	large	-	TRDJ1	CALGTPPSTLVRPTDKLIF	TGTGCTCTTGGGACTCCCCCTTCTACACTGGTACGCCCCACCGATAAACTCATCTTT
TRDV1	few	TRDD3	TRDJ1	CALGTCPHWGHNGGLIF	TGTGCTCTTGGGACATGCCCCCACTGGGGACACAACGGTGGACTCATCTTT
TRDV1	large	-	TRDJ2	CALGDSNAGGGQMEGPTAQLFF	TGTGCTCTTGGGGATTCGAACGCAGGGGGGGGACAGATGGAGGGGCCGACAGCACAACTCTTCTTT
TRDV3	-	-	TRDJ2	CAFLPRLSGSPLTAQLFF	TGTGCCTTCCTCCCCCGCCTCTCCGGCTCCCCTTTGACAGCACAACTCTTCTTT
TRDV1	once	-	TRDJ1	CSLGALSPLLPLLGAIPDNLIF	TGTTCTCTTGGGGCACTCTCCCCCCTACTACCTCTACTAGGGGCTATCCCCGATAACCTCATCTTT
TRDV3	large	TRDD3	TRDJ2	CAFSPKYWGIKAQLFF	TGTGCCTTTAGTCCTAAGTACTGGGGGATAAAAGCACAACTCTTCTTT
TRDV1	few	TRDD3	TRDJ2	CALGEGFLLGDTPALTAQLFF	TGTGCTCTTGGGGAAGGCTTCCTACTGGGGGATACCCCCGCTTTGACAGCACAACTCTTCTTT
TRDV1	few	-	TRDJ1	CALGELGFLSWGSYTDKLIF	TGTGCTCTTGGGGAACTAGGCTTCCTAAGCTGGGGGTCGTACACCGATAAACTCATCTTT
TRDV1	medium-sized	TRDD3	TRDJ1	CALGDYALDWGMSAYTDKLIF	TGTGCTCTTGGAGACTACGCTCTGGACTGGGGGATGTCGGCGTACACCGATAAACTCATCTTT
TRDV2	few	TRDD3	TRDJ2	CACDARGDMKTKLFF	TGTGCCTGTGACGCCCGAGGGGATATGAAGACAAAACTCTTCTTT
TRDV3	-	TRDD3	TRDJ2	CAFSWGILGSQLFF	TGTGCCTTTTCCTGGGGGATACTAGGATCACAACTCTTCTTT
TRDV1	few	TRDD3	TRDJ1	CALGRNGGRGWGTEYTDKLIF	TGTGCTCTTGGGAGAAATGGGGGAAGAGGCTGGGGGACCGAGTACACCGATAAACTCATCTTT